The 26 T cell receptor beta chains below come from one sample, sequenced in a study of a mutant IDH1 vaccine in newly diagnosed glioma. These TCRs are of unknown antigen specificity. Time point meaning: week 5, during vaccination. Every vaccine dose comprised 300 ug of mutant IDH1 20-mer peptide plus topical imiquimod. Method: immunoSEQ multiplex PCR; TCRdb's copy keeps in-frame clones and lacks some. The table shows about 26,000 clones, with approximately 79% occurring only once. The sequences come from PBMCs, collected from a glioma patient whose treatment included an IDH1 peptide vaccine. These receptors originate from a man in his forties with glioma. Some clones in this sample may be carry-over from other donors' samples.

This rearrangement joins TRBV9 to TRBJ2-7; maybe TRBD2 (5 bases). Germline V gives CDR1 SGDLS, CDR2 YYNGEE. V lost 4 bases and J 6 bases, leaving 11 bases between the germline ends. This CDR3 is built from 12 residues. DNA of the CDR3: TGTGCCAGCAGCCCTCTAGGAGGCGAGCAGTACTTC. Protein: CASSPLGGEQYF.

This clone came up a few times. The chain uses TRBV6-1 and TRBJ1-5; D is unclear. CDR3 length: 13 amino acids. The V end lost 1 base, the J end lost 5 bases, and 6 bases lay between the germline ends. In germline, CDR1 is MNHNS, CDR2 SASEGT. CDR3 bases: TGTGCCAGCAGTGAAGTCGGGGATCAGCCCCAGCATTTT. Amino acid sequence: CASSEVGDQPQHF.

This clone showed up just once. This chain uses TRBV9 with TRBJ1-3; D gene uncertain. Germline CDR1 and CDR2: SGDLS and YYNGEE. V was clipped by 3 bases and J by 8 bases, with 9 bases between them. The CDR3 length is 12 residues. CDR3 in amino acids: CASSAMSDTIYF. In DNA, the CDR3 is TGTGCCAGCAGCGCCATGTCGGACACCATATATTTT.

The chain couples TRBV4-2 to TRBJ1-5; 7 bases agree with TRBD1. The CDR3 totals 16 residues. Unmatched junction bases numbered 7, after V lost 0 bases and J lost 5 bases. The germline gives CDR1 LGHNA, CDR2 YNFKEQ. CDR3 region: CASSQDPGQSYQPQHF. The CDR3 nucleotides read TGTGCCAGCAGCCAAGATCCGGGACAGAGTTATCAGCCCCAGCATTTT.

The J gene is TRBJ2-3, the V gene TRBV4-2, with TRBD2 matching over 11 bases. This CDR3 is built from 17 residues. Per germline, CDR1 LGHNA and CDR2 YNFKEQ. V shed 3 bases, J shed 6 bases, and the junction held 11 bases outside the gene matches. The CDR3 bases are TGTGCCAGCAGCCAGTGGGCGGGTAGCGGGGGGGGTGATACGCAGTATTTT. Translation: CASSQWAGSGGGDTQYF.

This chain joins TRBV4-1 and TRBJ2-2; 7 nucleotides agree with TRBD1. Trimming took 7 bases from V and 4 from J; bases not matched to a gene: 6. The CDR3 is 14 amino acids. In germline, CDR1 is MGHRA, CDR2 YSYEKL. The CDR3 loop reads CASKTGQLTGELFF. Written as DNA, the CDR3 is TGCGCCAGCAAAACGGGACAGCTCACCGGGGAGCTGTTTTTT.

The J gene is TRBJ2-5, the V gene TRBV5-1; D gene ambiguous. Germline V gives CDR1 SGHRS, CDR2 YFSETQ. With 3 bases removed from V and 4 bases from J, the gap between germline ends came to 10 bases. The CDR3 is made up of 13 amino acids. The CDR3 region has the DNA TGCGCCAGCAGCTCCGGGTCCACAGAGACCCAGTACTTC. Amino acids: CASSSGSTETQYF.

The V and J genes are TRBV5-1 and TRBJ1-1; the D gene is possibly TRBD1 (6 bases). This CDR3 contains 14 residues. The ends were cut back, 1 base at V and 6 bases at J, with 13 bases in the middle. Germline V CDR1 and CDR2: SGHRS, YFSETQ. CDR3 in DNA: TGCGCCAGCAGCTTGTTACAGGGCGCCTCTGAAGCTTTCTTT. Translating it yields CASSLLQGASEAFF.

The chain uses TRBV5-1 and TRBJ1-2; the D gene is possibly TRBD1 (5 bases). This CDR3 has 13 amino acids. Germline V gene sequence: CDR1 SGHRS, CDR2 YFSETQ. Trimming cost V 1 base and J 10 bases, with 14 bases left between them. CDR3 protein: CASSLTPGQDYTF. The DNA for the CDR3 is TGCGCCAGCAGCTTGACCCCAGGGCAGGACTACACCTTC. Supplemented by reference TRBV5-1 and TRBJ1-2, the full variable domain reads KAGVTQTPRYLIKTRGQQVTLSCSPISGHRSVSWYQQTPGQGLQFLFEYFSETQRNKGNFPGRFSGRQFSNSRSEMNVSTLELGDSALYLCASSLTPGQDYTFGSGTRLTVV.

CDR3 sequence: CAWGGGGPYTDTQYF. In DNA, the CDR3 is TGTGCCTGGGGAGGGGGGGGGCCCTACACAGATACGCAGTATTTT. The chain joins TRBV30 to TRBJ2-3; TRBD2 might be the D (7 bases). Trimming cost V 5 bases and J 2 bases, with 17 bases left between them. This CDR3 is 15 amino acids long. Germline loops: CDR1 GTSNPN, CDR2 SVGIG (reference sequence). The complete variable domain, with remaining parts taken from reference TRBV30 and TRBJ2-3, reads SQTIHQWPATLVQPVGSPLSLECTVEGTSNPNLYWYRQAAGRGLQLLFYSVGIGQISSEVPQNLSASRPQDRQFILSSKKLLLSDSGFYLCAWGGGGPYTDTQYFGPGTRLTVL.

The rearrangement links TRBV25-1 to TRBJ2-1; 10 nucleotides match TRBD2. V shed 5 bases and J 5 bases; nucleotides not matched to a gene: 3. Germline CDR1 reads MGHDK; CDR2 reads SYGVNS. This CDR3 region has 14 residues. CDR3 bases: TGTGCCAGCAGTTTAGCGGGGGGCAACAATGAGCAGTTCTTC. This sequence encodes CASSLAGGNNEQFF.

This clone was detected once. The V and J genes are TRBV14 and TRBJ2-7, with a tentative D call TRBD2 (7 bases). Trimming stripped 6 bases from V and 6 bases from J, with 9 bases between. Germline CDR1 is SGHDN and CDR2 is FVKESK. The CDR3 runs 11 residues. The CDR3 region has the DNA TGTGCCAGCAGTCGGGGGGCCGAGCAGTACTTC. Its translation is CASSRGAEQYF.

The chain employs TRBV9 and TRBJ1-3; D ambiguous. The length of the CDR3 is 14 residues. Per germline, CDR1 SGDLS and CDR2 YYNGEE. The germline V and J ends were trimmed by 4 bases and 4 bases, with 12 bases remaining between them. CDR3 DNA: TGTGCCAGCAGCCCCGTCCCGGAAGGAAACACCATATATTTT. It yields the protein CASSPVPEGNTIYF. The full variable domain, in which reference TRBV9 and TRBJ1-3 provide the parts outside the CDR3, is DSGVTQTPKHLITATGQRVTLRCSPRSGDLSVYWYQQSLDQGLQFLIQYYNGEERAKGNILERFSAQQFPDLHSELNLSSLELGDSALYFCASSPVPEGNTIYFGEGSWLTVV.

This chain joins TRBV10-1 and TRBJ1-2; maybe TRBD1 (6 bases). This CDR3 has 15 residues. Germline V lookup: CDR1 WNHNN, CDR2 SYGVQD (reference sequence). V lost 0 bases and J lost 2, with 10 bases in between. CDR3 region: CASSESTGANYGYTF. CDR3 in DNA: TGCGCCAGCAGTGAGTCGACGGGGGCGAACTATGGCTACACCTTC.

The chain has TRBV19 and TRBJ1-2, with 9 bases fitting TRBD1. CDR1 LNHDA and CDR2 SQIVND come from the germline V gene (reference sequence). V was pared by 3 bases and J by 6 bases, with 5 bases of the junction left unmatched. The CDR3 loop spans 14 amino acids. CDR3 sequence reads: CASSINRGPDGYTF. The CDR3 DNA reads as TGTGCCAGTAGTATCAACAGGGGGCCGGATGGCTACACCTTC.

The CDR3 sequence: CSASTGNTIYF. The CDR3, as DNA: TGCAGTGCTAGCACCGGAAACACCATATATTTT. The chain joins TRBV20-1 to TRBJ1-3; D gene ambiguous. There are 11 residues in the CDR3. The V gene lost 3 bases and the J gene lost 4 bases, with 4 bases spanning the gap. Per the germline V gene, CDR1 is DFQATT and CDR2 is SNEGSKA (reference sequence).

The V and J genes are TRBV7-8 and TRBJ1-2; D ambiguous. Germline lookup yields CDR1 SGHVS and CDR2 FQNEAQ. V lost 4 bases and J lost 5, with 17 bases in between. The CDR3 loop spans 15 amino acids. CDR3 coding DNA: TGTGCCAGCAGCTCCCTCGGGTCCAGATCTTATGGCTACACCTTC. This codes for CASSSLGSRSYGYTF.

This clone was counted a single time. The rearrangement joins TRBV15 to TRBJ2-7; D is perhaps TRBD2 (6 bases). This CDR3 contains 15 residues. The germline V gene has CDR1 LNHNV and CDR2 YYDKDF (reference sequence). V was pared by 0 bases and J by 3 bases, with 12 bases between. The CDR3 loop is CATSRENGGIYEQYF. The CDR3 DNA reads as TGTGCCACCAGCAGAGAGAACGGGGGTATCTACGAGCAGTACTTC.

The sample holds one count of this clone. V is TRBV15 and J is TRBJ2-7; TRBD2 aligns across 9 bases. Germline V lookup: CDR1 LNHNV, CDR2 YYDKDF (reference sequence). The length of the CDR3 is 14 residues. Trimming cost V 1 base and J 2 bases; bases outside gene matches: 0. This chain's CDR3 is CATSRGLAAYEQYF. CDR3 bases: TGTGCCACCAGCAGAGGACTAGCGGCCTACGAGCAGTACTTC.

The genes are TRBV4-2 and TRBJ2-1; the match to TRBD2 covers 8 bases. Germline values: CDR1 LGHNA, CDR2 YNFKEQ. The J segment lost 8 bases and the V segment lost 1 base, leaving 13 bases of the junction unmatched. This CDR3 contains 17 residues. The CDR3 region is CASSQGSGSGGFDEQFF. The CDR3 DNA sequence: TGTGCCAGCAGCCAAGGAAGTGGAAGCGGGGGTTTTGATGAGCAGTTCTTC.

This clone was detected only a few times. CDR3 bases: TGTGCCAGCTCACCGGGACAAAATCAGCCCCAGCATTTT. It encodes CASSPGQNQPQHF. The chain joins TRBV18 to TRBJ1-5; D might be TRBD1 (6 bases). CDR1 and CDR2 (germline): KGHSH, LQKENI. V lost 3 bases, J lost 4 bases, and 7 bases lay in between. This CDR3 region has 13 residues. Looking up the rest from reference TRBV18 and TRBJ1-5 gives the full variable domain: NAGVMQNPRHLVRRRGQEARLRCSPMKGHSHVYWYRQLPEEGLKFMVYLQKENIIDESGMPKERFSAEFPKEGPSILRIQQVVRGDSAAYFCASSPGQNQPQHFGDGTRLSIL.

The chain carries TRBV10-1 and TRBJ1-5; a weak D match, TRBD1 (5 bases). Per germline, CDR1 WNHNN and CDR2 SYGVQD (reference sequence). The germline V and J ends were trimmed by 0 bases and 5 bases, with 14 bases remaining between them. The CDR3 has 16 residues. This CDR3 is CASSESWGKSDQPQHF. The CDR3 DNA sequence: TGCGCCAGCAGTGAGTCTTGGGGGAAGAGTGATCAGCCCCAGCATTTT.

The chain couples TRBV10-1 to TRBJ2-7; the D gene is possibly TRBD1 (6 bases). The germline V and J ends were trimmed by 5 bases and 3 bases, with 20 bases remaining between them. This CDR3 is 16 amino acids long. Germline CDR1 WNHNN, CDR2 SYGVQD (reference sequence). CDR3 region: CASSYERDKGLYEQYF. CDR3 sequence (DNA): TGCGCCAGCAGTTATGAACGGGACAAAGGCCTCTACGAGCAGTACTTC.

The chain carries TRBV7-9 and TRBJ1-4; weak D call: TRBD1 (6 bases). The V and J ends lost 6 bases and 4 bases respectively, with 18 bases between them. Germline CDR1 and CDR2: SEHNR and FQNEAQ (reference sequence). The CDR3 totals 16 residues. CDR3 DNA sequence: TGTGCCAGCAGTTTCGGGGGGGCGGGAGGTAATGAAAAACTGTTTTTT. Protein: CASSFGGAGGNEKLFF.

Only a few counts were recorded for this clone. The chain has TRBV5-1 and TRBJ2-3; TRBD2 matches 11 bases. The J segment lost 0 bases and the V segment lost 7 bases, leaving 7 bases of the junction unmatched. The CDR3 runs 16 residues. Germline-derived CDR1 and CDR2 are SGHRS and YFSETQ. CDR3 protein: CASGPSGGPSTDTQYF. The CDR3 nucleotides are TGCGCCAGCGGACCTAGCGGGGGGCCCAGCACAGATACGCAGTATTTT.

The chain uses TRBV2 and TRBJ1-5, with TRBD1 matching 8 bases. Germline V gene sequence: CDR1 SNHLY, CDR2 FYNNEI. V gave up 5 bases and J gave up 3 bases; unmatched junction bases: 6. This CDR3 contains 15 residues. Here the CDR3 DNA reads TGTGCCAGCAGTTTGGACAGGGCATACAATCAGCCCCAGCATTTT. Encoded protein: CASSLDRAYNQPQHF.